The entry below describes one TCR beta chain. Its antigen is undetermined. This specimen comes from a study of T cell responses to AZD1222 COVID-19 vaccine. Findings and limits, study-wide: The study identified only six AZD1222 recipients as seropositive at baseline. Clonal diversity may have been underestimated in mostly white British donors.

Per germline, CDR1 LNHDA and CDR2 SQIVND (reference sequence). V was cut by 7 bases and J by 7 bases, with 13 bases left in between. This CDR3 is built from 12 residues. The assay was immunoSEQ multiplex PCR, and TCRdb's table has in-frame clones only and misses some. The profile shows about 160,000 clones, roughly 90% of them singletons. This sample comprised peripheral blood, obtained 28 days after the second AZD1222 dose. The genes are TRBV19 and TRBJ1-1; possible D gene TRBD1, 6 bases. The clonotype originates from an adult who received the AZD1222 COVID-19 vaccine. The CDR3 DNA reads TGTGCCAGTACGAACAGGGTTGATGAAGCTTTCTTT. This gives the protein CASTNRVDEAFF.